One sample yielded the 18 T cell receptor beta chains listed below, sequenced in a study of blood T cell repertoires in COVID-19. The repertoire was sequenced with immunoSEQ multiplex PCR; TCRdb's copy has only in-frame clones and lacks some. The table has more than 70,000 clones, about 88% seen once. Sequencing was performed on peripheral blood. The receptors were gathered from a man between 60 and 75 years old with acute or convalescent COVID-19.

CDR3 DNA: TGTGCCATCAGCCGAGACTCTGGAAACACCATATATTTT. It encodes CAISRDSGNTIYF. The chain combines TRBV10-3 with TRBJ1-3; no clear D gene. Germline loops: CDR1 ENHRY, CDR2 SYGVKD. CDR3 size: 13 residues. V was cut by 6 bases and J by 0 bases, with 6 bases left in between.

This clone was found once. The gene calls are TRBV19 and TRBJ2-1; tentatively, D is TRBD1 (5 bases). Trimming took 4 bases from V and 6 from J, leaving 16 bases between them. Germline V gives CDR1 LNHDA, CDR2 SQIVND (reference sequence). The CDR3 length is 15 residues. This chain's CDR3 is CASSSLAQGSNEQFF. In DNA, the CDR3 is TGTGCCAGTAGTAGTCTTGCCCAGGGTAGCAATGAGCAGTTCTTC.

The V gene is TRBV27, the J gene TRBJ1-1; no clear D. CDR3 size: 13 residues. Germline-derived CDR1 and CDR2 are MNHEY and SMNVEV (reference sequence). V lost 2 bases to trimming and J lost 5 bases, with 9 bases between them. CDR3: CASSLLDGTEAFF. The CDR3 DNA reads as TGTGCCAGCAGTTTACTAGACGGGACTGAAGCTTTCTTT.

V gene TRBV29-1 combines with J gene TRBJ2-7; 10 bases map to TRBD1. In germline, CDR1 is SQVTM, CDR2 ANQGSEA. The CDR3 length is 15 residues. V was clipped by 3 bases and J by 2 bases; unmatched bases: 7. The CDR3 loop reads CSVDDPGTGAYEQYF. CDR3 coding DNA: TGCAGCGTTGATGATCCCGGGACAGGGGCCTACGAGCAGTACTTC.

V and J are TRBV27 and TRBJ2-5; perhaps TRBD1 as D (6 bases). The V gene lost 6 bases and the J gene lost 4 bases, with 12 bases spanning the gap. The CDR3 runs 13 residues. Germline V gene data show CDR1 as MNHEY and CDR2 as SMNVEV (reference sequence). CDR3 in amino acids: CASRQTGRETQYF. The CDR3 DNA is TGTGCCAGCAGGCAAACAGGGCGAGAGACCCAGTACTTC.

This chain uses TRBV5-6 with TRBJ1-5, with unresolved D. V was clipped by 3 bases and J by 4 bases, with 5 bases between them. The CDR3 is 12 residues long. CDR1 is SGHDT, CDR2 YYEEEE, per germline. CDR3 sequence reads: CASSSTNQPQHF. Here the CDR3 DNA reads TGTGCCAGCAGCTCCACTAATCAGCCCCAGCATTTT. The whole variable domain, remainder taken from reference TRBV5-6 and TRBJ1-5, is DAGVTQSPTHLIKTRGQQVTLRCSPKSGHDTVSWYQQALGQGPQFIFQYYEEEERQRGNFPDRFSGHQFPNYSSELNVNALLLGDSALYLCASSSTNQPQHFGDGTRLSIL.

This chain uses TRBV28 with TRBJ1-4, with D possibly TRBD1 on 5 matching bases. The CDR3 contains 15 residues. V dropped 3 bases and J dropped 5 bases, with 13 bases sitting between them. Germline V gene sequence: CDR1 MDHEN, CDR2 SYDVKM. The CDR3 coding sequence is TGTGCCAGCAGTTTTGTTTCAGGGTACAATGAAAAACTGTTTTTT. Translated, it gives CASSFVSGYNEKLFF.

CDR3 sequence: CASSSRPSGSSNEQFF. The CDR3 DNA is TGTGCCAGCAGCTCGCGCCCCAGCGGGAGTTCCAATGAGCAGTTCTTC. The genes are TRBV7-2 and TRBJ2-1, with 8 bases identical to TRBD2. The CDR3 is 16 amino acids. In germline, CDR1 is SGHTA, CDR2 FQGNSA. Trimming removed 4 bases from V and 6 bases from J; junction bases left unmatched: 11.

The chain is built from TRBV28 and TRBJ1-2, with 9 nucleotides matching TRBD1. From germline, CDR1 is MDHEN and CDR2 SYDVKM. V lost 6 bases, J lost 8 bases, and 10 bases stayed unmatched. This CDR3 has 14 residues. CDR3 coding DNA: TGTGCCAGCAGAATAACAGGGGGCGCTCGAGGCTACACCTTC. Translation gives CASRITGGARGYTF.

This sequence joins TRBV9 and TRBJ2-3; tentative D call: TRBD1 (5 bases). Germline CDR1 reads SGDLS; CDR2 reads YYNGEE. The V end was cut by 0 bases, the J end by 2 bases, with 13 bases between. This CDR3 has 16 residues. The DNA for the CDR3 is TGTGCCAGCAGCGTAGGGGGCCCCCCACTCACAGATACGCAGTATTTT. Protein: CASSVGGPPLTDTQYF.

CDR3 residues: CASSSWDRSTDTQYF. The CDR3 bases are TGTGCCAGCAGTTCTTGGGACAGGAGCACAGATACGCAGTATTTT. This chain connects TRBV6-2 or TRBV6-3 to TRBJ2-3, with 8 bases fitting TRBD1. The length of the CDR3 is 15 residues. V was clipped by 4 bases and J by 0 bases; unmatched bases: 3. Germline assignment: CDR1 MNHEY and CDR2 SVGEGT.

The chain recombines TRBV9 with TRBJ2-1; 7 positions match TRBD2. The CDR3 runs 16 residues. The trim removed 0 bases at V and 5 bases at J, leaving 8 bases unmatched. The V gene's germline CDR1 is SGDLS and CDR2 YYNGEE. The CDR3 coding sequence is TGTGCCAGCAGCGTAGTTCCTGGACTAGGAGACAATGAGCAGTTCTTC. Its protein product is CASSVVPGLGDNEQFF. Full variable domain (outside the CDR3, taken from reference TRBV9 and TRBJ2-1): DSGVTQTPKHLITATGQRVTLRCSPRSGDLSVYWYQQSLDQGLQFLIQYYNGEERAKGNILERFSAQQFPDLHSELNLSSLELGDSALYFCASSVVPGLGDNEQFFGPGTRLTVL.

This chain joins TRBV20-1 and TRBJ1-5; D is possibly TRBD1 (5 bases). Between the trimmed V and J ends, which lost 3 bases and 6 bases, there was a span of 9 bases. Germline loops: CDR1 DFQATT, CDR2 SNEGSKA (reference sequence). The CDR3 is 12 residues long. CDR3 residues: CSASVGLQPQHF. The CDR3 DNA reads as TGCAGTGCTAGTGTGGGGCTTCAGCCCCAGCATTTT.

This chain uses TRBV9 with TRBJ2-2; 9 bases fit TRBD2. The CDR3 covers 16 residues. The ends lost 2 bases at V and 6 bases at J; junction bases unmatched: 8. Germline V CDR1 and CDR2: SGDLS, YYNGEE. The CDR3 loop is CASSVPGTSRAGELFF. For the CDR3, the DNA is TGTGCCAGCAGCGTTCCCGGGACTAGCCGGGCCGGGGAGCTGTTTTTT.

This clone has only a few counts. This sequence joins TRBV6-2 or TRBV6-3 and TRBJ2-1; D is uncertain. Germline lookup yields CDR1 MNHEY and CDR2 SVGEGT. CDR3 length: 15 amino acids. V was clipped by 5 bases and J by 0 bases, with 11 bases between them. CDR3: CASSKQAYSYNEQFF. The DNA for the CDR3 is TGTGCCAGCAGTAAACAAGCGTACTCCTACAATGAGCAGTTCTTC.

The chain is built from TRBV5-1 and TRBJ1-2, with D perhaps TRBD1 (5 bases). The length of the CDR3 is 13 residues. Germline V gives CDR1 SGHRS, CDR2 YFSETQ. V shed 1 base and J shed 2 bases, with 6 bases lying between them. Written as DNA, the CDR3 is TGCGCCAGCAGCTTGTCAGGGAACTATGGCTACACCTTC. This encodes CASSLSGNYGYTF.

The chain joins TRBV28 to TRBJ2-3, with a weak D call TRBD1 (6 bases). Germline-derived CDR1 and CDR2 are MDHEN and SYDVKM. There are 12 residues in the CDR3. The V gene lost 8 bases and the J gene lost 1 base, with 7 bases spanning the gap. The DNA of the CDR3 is TGTGCCAGCCGGACAGGCACAGATACGCAGTATTTT. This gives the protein CASRTGTDTQYF.

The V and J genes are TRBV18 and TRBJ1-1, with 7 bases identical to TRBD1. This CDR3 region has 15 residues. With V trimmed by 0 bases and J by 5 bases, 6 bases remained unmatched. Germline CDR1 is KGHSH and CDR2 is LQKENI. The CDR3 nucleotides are TGTGCCAGCTCACCACCGACAGGGCGGCGGACTGAAGCTTTCTTT. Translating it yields CASSPPTGRRTEAFF.